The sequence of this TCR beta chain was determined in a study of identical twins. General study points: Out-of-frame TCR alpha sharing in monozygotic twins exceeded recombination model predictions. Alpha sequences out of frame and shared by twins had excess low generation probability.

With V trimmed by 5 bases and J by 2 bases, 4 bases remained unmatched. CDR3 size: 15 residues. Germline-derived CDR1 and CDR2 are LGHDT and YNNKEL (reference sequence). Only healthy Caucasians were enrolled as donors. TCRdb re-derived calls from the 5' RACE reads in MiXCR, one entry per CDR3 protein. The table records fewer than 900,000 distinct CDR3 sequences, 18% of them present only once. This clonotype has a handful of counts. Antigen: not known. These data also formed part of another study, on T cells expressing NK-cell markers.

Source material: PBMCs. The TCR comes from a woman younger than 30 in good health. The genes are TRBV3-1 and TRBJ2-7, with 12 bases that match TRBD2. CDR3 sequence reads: CASSNLAGGPYEQYF. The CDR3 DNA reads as TGTGCCAGCAGCAACCTAGCGGGAGGGCCCTACGAGCAGTACTTC.